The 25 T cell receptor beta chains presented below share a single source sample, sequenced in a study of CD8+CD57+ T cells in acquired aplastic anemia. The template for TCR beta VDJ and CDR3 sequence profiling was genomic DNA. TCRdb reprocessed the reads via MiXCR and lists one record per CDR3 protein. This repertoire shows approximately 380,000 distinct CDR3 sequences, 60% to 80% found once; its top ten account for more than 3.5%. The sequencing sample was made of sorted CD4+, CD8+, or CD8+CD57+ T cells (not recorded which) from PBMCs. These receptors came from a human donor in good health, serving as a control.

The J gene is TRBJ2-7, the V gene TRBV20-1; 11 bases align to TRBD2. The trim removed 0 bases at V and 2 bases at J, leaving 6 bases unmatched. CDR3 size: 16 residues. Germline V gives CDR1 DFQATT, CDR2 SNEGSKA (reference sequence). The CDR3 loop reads CSARELAGAATYEQYF. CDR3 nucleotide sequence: TGCAGTGCTAGAGAACTAGCGGGGGCCGCGACCTACGAGCAGTACTTC.

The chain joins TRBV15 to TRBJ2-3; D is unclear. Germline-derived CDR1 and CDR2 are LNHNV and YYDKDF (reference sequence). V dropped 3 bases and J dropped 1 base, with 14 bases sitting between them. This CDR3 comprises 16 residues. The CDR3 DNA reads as TGTGCCACCAGCAGCTTAGTCGGTCGCGGCACAGATACGCAGTATTTT. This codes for CATSSLVGRGTDTQYF.

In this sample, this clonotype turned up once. The CDR3 nucleotides read TGTGCCAGTAGTACCGGGACGAATAATGAAAAACTGTTTTTT. Translating it yields CASSTGTNNEKLFF. The rearrangement links TRBV19 to TRBJ1-4; possible D gene TRBD1, 5 bases. The CDR3 is made up of 14 amino acids. V was clipped by 4 bases and J by 4 bases, with 10 bases between them. Germline lookup yields CDR1 LNHDA and CDR2 SQIVND (reference sequence).

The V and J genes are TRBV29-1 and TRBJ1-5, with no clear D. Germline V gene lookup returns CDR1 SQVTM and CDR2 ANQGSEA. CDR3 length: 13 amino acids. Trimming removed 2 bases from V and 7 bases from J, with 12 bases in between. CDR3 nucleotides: TGCAGCGTTGAATCCGAAATAGAACAGCCCCAGCATTTT. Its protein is CSVESEIEQPQHF.

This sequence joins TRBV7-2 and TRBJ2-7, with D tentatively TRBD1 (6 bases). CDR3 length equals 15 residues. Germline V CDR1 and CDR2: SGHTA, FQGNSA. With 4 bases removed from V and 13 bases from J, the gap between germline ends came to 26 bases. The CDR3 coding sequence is TGTGCCAGCAGCTATACGGTTTCTGGGGGCTACACCTTCTACTTC. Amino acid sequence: CASSYTVSGGYTFYF.

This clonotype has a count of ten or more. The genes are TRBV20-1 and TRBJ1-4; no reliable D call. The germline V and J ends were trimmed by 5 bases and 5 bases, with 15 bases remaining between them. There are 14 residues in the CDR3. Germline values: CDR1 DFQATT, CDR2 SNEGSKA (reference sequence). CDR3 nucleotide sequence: TGCAGTGCTGGGAAAGGACCGATGAATGAAAAACTGTTTTTT. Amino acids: CSAGKGPMNEKLFF.

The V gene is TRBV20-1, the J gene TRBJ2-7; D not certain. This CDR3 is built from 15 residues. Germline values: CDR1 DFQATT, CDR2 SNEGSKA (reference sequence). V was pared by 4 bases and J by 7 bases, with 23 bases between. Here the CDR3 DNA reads TGCAGTGCTATAGATCCGGGCTTTGGGCTAGGGGAGCAGTACTTC. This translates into CSAIDPGFGLGEQYF.

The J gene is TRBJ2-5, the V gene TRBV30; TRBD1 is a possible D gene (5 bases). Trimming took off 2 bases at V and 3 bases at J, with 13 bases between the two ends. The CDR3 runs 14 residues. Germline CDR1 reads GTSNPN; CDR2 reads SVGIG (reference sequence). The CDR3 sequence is CAWSRMGPEETQYF. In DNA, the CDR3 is TGTGCCTGGAGTCGGATGGGGCCTGAAGAGACCCAGTACTTC.

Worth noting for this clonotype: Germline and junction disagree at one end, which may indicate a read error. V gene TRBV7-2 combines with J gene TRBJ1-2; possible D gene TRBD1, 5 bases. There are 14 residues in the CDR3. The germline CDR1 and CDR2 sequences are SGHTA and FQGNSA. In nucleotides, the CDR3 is TGTGCCAGCAGCCTCGCAAGACGGGGGTATACCGACGCCTTC. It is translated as CASSLARRGYTDAF.

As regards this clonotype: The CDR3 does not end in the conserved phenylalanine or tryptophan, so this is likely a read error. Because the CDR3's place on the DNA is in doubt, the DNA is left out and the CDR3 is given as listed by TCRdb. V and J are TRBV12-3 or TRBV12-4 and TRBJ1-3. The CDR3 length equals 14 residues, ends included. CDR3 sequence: CASSASAGNTDMYY.

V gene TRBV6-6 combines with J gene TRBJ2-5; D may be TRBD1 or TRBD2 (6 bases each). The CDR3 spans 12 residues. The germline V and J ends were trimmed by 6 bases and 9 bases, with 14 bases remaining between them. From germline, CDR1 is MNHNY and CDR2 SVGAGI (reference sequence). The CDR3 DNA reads TGTGCCAGCAGCGAATCAGGGGAGGCCCAGTACTTC. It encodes CASSESGEAQYF.

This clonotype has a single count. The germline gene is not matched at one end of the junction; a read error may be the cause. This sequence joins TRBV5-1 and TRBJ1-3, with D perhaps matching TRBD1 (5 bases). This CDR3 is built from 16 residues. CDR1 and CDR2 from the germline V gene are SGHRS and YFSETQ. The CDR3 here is CASGLAGTISGNTIYF. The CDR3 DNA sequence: TGCGCCAGCGGCTTGGCGGGGACCATCTCTGGAAACACCATATATTTT.

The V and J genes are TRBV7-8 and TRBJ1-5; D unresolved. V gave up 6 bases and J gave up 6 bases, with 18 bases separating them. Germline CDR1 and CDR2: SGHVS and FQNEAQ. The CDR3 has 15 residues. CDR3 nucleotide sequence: TGTGCCAGCAGTACCCGACATCCGCCGGGTCAGCCCCAGCATTTT. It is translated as CASSTRHPPGQPQHF.

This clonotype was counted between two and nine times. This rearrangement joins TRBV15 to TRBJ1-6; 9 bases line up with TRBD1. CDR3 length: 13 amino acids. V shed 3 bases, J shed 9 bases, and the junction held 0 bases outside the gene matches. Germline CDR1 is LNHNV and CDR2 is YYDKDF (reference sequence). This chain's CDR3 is CATSRTGGSPLHF. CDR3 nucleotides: TGTGCCACCAGCAGGACAGGGGGTTCACCCCTCCACTTT.

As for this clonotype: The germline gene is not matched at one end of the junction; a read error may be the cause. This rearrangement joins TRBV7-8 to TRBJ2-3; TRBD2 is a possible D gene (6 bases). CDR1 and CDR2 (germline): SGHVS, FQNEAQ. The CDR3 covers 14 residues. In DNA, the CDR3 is TGTGCCAGCAGCTTAGAGCGGGCACAAAATCAGCCCCAGTTT. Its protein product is CASSLERAQNQPQF.

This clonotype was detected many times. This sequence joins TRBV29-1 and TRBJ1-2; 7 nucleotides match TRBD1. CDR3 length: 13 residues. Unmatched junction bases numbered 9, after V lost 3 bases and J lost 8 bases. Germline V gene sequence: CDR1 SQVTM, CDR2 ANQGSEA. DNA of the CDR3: TGCAGCGTTGACCGGGACAGTACGAAAGGCTACACCTTC. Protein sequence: CSVDRDSTKGYTF.

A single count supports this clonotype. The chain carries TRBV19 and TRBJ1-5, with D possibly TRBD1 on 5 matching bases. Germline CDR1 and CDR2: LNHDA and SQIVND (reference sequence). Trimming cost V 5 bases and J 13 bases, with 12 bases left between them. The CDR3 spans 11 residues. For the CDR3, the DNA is TGTGCCAGTAGTTTGGGGACGCGACAGCATTTT. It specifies CASSLGTRQHF.

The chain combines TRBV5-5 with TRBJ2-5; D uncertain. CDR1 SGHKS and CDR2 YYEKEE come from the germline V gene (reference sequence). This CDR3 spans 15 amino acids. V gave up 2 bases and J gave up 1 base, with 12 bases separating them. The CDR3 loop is CASSFPFWAQETQYF. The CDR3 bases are TGTGCCAGCAGCTTCCCATTCTGGGCCCAAGAGACCCAGTACTTC.

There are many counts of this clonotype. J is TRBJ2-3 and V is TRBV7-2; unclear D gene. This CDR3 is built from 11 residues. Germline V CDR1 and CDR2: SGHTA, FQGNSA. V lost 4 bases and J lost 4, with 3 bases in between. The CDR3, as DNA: TGTGCCAGCAGCTCGGCAGATACGCAGTATTTT. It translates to CASSSADTQYF.

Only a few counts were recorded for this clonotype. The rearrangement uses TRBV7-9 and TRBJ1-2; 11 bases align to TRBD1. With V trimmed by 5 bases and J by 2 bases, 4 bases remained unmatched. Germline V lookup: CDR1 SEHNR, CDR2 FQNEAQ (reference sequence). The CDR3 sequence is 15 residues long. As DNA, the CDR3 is TGTGCCAGCAGCCTCGGACAGGGGGCGAACTATGGCTACACCTTC. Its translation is CASSLGQGANYGYTF.

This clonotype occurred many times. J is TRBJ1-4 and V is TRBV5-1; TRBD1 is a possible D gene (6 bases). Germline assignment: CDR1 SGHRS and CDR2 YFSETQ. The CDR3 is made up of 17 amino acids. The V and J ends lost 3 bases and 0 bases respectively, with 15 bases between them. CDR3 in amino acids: CASSSDRNPATNEKLFF. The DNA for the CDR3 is TGCGCCAGCAGCTCGGACAGAAACCCAGCAACTAATGAAAAACTGTTTTTT.

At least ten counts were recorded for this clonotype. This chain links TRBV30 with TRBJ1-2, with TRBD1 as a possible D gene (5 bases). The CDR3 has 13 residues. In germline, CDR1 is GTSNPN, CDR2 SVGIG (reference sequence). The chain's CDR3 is CAGGRGPNYGYTF. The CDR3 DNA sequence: TGTGCGGGGGGTAGGGGACCCAACTATGGCTACACCTTC. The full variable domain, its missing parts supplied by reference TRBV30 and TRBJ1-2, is SQTIHQWPATLVQPVGSPLSLECTVEGTSNPNLYWYRQAAGRGLQLLFYSVGIGQISSEVPQNLSASRPQDRQFILSSKKLLLSDSGFYLCAGGRGPNYGYTFGSGTRLTVV.

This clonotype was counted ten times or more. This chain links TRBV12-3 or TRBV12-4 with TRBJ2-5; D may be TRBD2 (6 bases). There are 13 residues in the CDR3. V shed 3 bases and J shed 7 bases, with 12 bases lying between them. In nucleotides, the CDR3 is TGTGCCAGCAGTTTTGATCTGGGAGGGACCCAGTACTTC. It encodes CASSFDLGGTQYF.

CDR3 in DNA: TGCAGTGCTAAGCGGGGGGAGAGCCCGTACAATGAGCAGTTCTTC. Translated: CSAKRGESPYNEQFF. The chain links TRBV20-1 to TRBJ2-1, with 9 positions matching TRBD2. The CDR3 is 15 amino acids. Unmatched junction bases numbered 8, after V lost 4 bases and J lost 4 bases. Germline lookup yields CDR1 DFQATT and CDR2 SNEGSKA (reference sequence).

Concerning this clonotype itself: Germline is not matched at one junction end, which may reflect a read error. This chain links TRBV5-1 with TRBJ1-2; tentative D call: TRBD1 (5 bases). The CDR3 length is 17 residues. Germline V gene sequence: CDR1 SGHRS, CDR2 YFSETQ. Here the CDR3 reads CASSSLGGGWGDYGYTF. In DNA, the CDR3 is TGTGCCAGCAGCTCGCTCGGGGGGGGGTGGGGAGACTATGGCTACACCTTC.